This T cell receptor beta chain emerged from a study of T cell responses to AZD1222 COVID-19 vaccine. The repertoire was sequenced with immunoSEQ multiplex PCR; TCRdb's copy has only in-frame clones and lacks some. The sample holds approximately 100,000 clones; around 90% are singletons and the top ten take about 3.9%. The germline gives CDR1 SGHRS, CDR2 YFSETQ. V lost 7 bases, J lost 2 bases, and 5 bases stayed unmatched. This CDR3 has 14 amino acids. Sequencing used peripheral blood, obtained on day 0 of AZD1222 vaccination. The chain recombines TRBV5-1 with TRBJ2-7; TRBD2 aligns across 11 bases. The source is an adult in good health. The CDR3 DNA reads TGCGCCAGCGGGACTAGCGGACCCCCCTACGAGCAGTACTTC. It translates to CASGTSGPPYEQYF.